This is a list of T cell receptor beta chains from one sample in a study of radiotherapy plus CTLA-4 blockade in lung cancer. TCRdb keeps only in-frame clones here, not all; method: immunoSEQ multiplex PCR. The sample includes some 110,000 clones, more than 75% of them seen just once. Here the sequenced sample was peripheral blood, taken from a patient treated with radiotherapy plus ipilimumab. These receptors were taken from a human donor with non-small cell lung cancer that progressed on radiotherapy plus ipilimumab. Some clones in this sample may be carry-over from other donors' samples. Each CDR3 is given with its conserved first and last residue. The order of the fields is V gene, D gene, J gene, clone size, CDR3 DNA, CDR3 protein. A D gene is named only where the DNA matches it firmly. Size values are once, few and many counts, or a class for expanded clones, and some rows have none.

V gene: TRBV5-5; D gene: -; J gene: TRBJ2-7; clone size: -; CDR3 DNA: TGTGCCAGCAGCATCGGACTCTCCTACGAGCAGTACTTC; CDR3 protein: CASSIGLSYEQYF
V gene: TRBV6-5; D gene: -; J gene: TRBJ1-2; clone size: -; CDR3 DNA: TGTGCCAGCAGGGGCCCGGTCAACTATGGCTACACCTTC; CDR3 protein: CASRGPVNYGYTF
V gene: TRBV6-5; D gene: -; J gene: TRBJ1-4; clone size: -; CDR3 DNA: TGTGCCAGCAGTTACTCGTTGACACCTAATGAAAAACTGTTTTTT; CDR3 protein: CASSYSLTPNEKLFF
V gene: TRBV18; D gene: -; J gene: TRBJ2-5; clone size: -; CDR3 DNA: TGTGCCAGCTCACAAGGGGAGACCCAGTACTTC; CDR3 protein: CASSQGETQYF
V gene: TRBV7-2; D gene: -; J gene: TRBJ1-5; clone size: -; CDR3 DNA: TGTGCCAGCAGCCCTTACGATCATAGCAATCAGCCCCAGCATTTT; CDR3 protein: CASSPYDHSNQPQHF
V gene: TRBV7-9; D gene: -; J gene: TRBJ2-3; clone size: -; CDR3 DNA: TGTGCCAGCAGCTTTCGAGGGGGCACAGATACGCAGTATTTT; CDR3 protein: CASSFRGGTDTQYF
V gene: TRBV7-3; D gene: TRBD1; J gene: TRBJ2-4; clone size: -; CDR3 DNA: TGTGCCAGCAGCCTCCTGAGACAGGGGAGAAATACGGACCTAGCCAAAAACATTCAGTACTTC; CDR3 protein: CASSLLRQGRNTDLAKNIQYF
V gene: TRBV30; D gene: TRBD1; J gene: TRBJ1-3; clone size: -; CDR3 DNA: TGTGCCTGGGCCGGTCACAGGGGGAGCAGATCTGGAAACACCATATATTTT; CDR3 protein: CAWAGHRGSRSGNTIYF
V gene: TRBV7-3; D gene: -; J gene: TRBJ2-3; clone size: -; CDR3 DNA: TGTGCCAGCTCCCGAAGCGGGCGGGCAGATACGCAGTATTTT; CDR3 protein: CASSRSGRADTQYF
V gene: TRBV15; D gene: -; J gene: TRBJ2-7; clone size: -; CDR3 DNA: TGTGCCACCAGCACGCGAGGGTCGTCCTACGAGCAGTACTTC; CDR3 protein: CATSTRGSSYEQYF
V gene: TRBV9; D gene: TRBD2; J gene: TRBJ2-3; clone size: few; CDR3 DNA: TGTGCCAGCAGCGTAGTACTGGCGGGGGGGCAGGATACGCAGTATTTT; CDR3 protein: CASSVVLAGGQDTQYF
V gene: TRBV19; D gene: -; J gene: TRBJ1-2; clone size: -; CDR3 DNA: TGTGCCAGCAGCAGGGAGGTCCCGCCGTATGGCTACACCTTC; CDR3 protein: CASSREVPPYGYTF
V gene: TRBV5-1; D gene: -; J gene: TRBJ2-5; clone size: -; CDR3 DNA: TGCGCCAGCAGCTTGGCCCTCGCGGAAGAGACCCAGTACTTC; CDR3 protein: CASSLALAEETQYF
V gene: TRBV4-2; D gene: -; J gene: TRBJ2-7; clone size: -; CDR3 DNA: TGTGCCAGCAGCCAAGGGAGGGGGTTGACCTACGAGCAGTACTTC; CDR3 protein: CASSQGRGLTYEQYF
V gene: TRBV5-1; D gene: -; J gene: TRBJ2-5; clone size: -; CDR3 DNA: TGCGCCAGCAGCTTGTTCGGGAAAGAGACCCAGTACTTC; CDR3 protein: CASSLFGKETQYF
V gene: TRBV27; D gene: -; J gene: TRBJ1-1; clone size: -; CDR3 DNA: TGTGCCAGCAGTTTAGGGGGTAGGGGAGGACAAACGAACACTGAAGCTTTCTTT; CDR3 protein: CASSLGGRGGQTNTEAFF
V gene: TRBV29-1; D gene: -; J gene: TRBJ2-2; clone size: -; CDR3 DNA: TGCAGCGTTGAAGTGGCGAGGGGATCAGCCGGGGAGCTGTTTTTT; CDR3 protein: CSVEVARGSAGELFF
V gene: TRBV7-2; D gene: TRBD1; J gene: TRBJ1-2; clone size: -; CDR3 DNA: TGTGCCAGCAGCTTAGTAGTGGGACAGGTGTTCTATGGCTACACCTTC; CDR3 protein: CASSLVVGQVFYGYTF
V gene: TRBV7-8; D gene: -; J gene: TRBJ2-5; clone size: -; CDR3 DNA: TGTGCCAGCAGCTTAGATGTGGAGACCCAGTACTTC; CDR3 protein: CASSLDVETQYF
V gene: TRBV9; D gene: -; J gene: TRBJ1-4; clone size: -; CDR3 DNA: TGTGCCAGCAGCGTCGACAGTACTAATGAAAAACTGTTTTTT; CDR3 protein: CASSVDSTNEKLFF
V gene: TRBV7-2; D gene: -; J gene: TRBJ2-7; clone size: -; CDR3 DNA: TGTGCCAGCAGCTTGGACGGATACTACGAGCAGTACTTC; CDR3 protein: CASSLDGYYEQYF
V gene: TRBV5-1; D gene: -; J gene: TRBJ2-1; clone size: -; CDR3 DNA: TGCGCCAGCAGTAGAGGACAGATGTCCTACAATGAGCAGTTCTTC; CDR3 protein: CASSRGQMSYNEQFF
V gene: TRBV7-2; D gene: TRBD1; J gene: TRBJ2-7; clone size: -; CDR3 DNA: TGTGCCAGCAGCCCGGGACAGGGGGCGCCTCTCTACGAGCAGTACTTC; CDR3 protein: CASSPGQGAPLYEQYF
V gene: TRBV2; D gene: TRBD1; J gene: TRBJ1-3; clone size: -; CDR3 DNA: TGTGCCAGCAGTGATGGGGACAGGGTTTTCGACACCATATATTTT; CDR3 protein: CASSDGDRVFDTIYF
V gene: TRBV4-2; D gene: -; J gene: TRBJ2-2; clone size: -; CDR3 DNA: TGTGCCAGCAGCCAAGGATGGGTTTCCGGGGAGCTGTTTTTT; CDR3 protein: CASSQGWVSGELFF
V gene: TRBV5-6; D gene: -; J gene: TRBJ2-3; clone size: -; CDR3 DNA: TGTGCCAGCAGTCAAGGGGTTTGGACAGATACGCAGTATTTT; CDR3 protein: CASSQGVWTDTQYF
V gene: TRBV2; D gene: TRBD1; J gene: TRBJ1-5; clone size: -; CDR3 DNA: TGTGCCAGCAGTGTTGAGGGGGCGGGACAGCCCCAGCATTTT; CDR3 protein: CASSVEGAGQPQHF
V gene: TRBV6-6; D gene: -; J gene: TRBJ2-7; clone size: -; CDR3 DNA: TGTGCCAGCAGTTACGAGGGCTCAGGCGAGCAGTACTTC; CDR3 protein: CASSYEGSGEQYF
V gene: TRBV5-4; D gene: -; J gene: TRBJ1-3; clone size: -; CDR3 DNA: TGTGCCAGCAGCTTTTCGGGGTACGGAAACACCATATATTTT; CDR3 protein: CASSFSGYGNTIYF
V gene: TRBV10-3; D gene: -; J gene: TRBJ2-7; clone size: -; CDR3 DNA: TGTGCCATCAGCGACCTCGGCCGCTACGAGCAGTACTTC; CDR3 protein: CAISDLGRYEQYF
V gene: TRBV12-5; D gene: TRBD2; J gene: TRBJ2-1; clone size: -; CDR3 DNA: TGTGCTAGTGGCCTAGACAGTCGGGGGCTAGCGGGGCTTGAGCAGTTCTTC; CDR3 protein: CASGLDSRGLAGLEQFF
V gene: TRBV15; D gene: -; J gene: TRBJ1-2; clone size: -; CDR3 DNA: TGTGCCACCAGCAGAGATCATGGCTACACCTTC; CDR3 protein: CATSRDHGYTF
V gene: TRBV7-6; D gene: -; J gene: TRBJ2-7; clone size: -; CDR3 DNA: TGTGCCAGCAGCCCTCAAGGCAGGGTAGGTCGCGAGCAGTACTTC; CDR3 protein: CASSPQGRVGREQYF
V gene: TRBV18; D gene: -; J gene: TRBJ1-4; clone size: -; CDR3 DNA: TGTGCCAGCTCACCAGGGGCAATCTCAACTAATGAAAAACTGTTTTTT; CDR3 protein: CASSPGAISTNEKLFF
V gene: TRBV10-3; D gene: TRBD1; J gene: TRBJ2-7; clone size: -; CDR3 DNA: TGTGCCATCAGTGAAAGGACAGGGCCCTACGAGCAGTACTTC; CDR3 protein: CAISERTGPYEQYF
V gene: TRBV19; D gene: -; J gene: TRBJ1-2; clone size: -; CDR3 DNA: TGTGCCAGTGCAGGGTCGGGCTATGGCTACACCTTC; CDR3 protein: CASAGSGYGYTF
V gene: TRBV4-3; D gene: -; J gene: TRBJ1-4; clone size: -; CDR3 DNA: TGCGCCAGCAGCCAAGAAGGACGGGGGGCCGGCGAAAAACTGTTTTTT; CDR3 protein: CASSQEGRGAGEKLFF
V gene: TRBV5-4; D gene: -; J gene: TRBJ2-7; clone size: -; CDR3 DNA: TGTGCCAGCGGAAACGACGGGCGGGGTTTCCCCTACGAGCAGTACTTC; CDR3 protein: CASGNDGRGFPYEQYF
V gene: TRBV27; D gene: -; J gene: TRBJ2-3; clone size: once; CDR3 DNA: TGTGCCAGCAGTCCGTGGACCACTAGCACAGATACGCAGTATTTT; CDR3 protein: CASSPWTTSTDTQYF
V gene: TRBV7-2; D gene: -; J gene: TRBJ2-3; clone size: -; CDR3 DNA: TGTGCCAGCAGCTCCCGGGAGACAGATACGCAGTATTTT; CDR3 protein: CASSSRETDTQYF
V gene: TRBV6-5; D gene: -; J gene: TRBJ1-3; clone size: -; CDR3 DNA: TGTGCCAGCAGCCCCGGGGGAGCAGGAAACACCATATATTTT; CDR3 protein: CASSPGGAGNTIYF
V gene: TRBV10-3; D gene: -; J gene: TRBJ1-3; clone size: -; CDR3 DNA: TGTGCCATCAGTGAGGGGAATACTGGAAACACCATATATTTT; CDR3 protein: CAISEGNTGNTIYF
V gene: TRBV7-2; D gene: TRBD1; J gene: TRBJ2-7; clone size: -; CDR3 DNA: TGTGCCAGCAGTCCCAGGACAGGGGTCATAGAGCAGTACTTC; CDR3 protein: CASSPRTGVIEQYF
V gene: TRBV5-6; D gene: -; J gene: TRBJ1-4; clone size: -; CDR3 DNA: TGTGCCAGCAGCTTAAGACCAACCCTAAGTGAAAAACTGTTTTTT; CDR3 protein: CASSLRPTLSEKLFF
V gene: TRBV4-1; D gene: -; J gene: TRBJ1-2; clone size: once; CDR3 DNA: TGCGCCAGCAGCCAGGGAGAGAGGGTTATAAACTATGGCTACACCTTC; CDR3 protein: CASSQGERVINYGYTF